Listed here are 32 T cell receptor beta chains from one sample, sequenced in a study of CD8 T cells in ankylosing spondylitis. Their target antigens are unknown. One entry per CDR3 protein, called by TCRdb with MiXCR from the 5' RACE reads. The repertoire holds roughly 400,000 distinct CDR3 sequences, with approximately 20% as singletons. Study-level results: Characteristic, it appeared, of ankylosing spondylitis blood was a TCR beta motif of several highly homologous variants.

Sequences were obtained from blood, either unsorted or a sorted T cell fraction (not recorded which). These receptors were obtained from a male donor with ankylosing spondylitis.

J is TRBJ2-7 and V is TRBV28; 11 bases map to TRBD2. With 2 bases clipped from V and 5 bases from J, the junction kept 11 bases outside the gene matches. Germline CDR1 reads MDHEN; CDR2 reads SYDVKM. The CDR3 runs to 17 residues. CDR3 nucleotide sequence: TGTGCCAGCAGTTTAACCCCACTAGCGGGAGTTCCCAACGAGCAGTACTTC. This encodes CASSLTPLAGVPNEQYF.

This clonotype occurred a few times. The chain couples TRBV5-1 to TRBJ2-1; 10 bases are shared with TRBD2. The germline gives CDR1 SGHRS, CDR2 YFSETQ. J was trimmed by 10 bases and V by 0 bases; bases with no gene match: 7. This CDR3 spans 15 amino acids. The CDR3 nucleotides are TGCGCCAGCAGCTTGGAGGATCTAGCGGGAGACGAGCAGTTCTTC. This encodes CASSLEDLAGDEQFF.

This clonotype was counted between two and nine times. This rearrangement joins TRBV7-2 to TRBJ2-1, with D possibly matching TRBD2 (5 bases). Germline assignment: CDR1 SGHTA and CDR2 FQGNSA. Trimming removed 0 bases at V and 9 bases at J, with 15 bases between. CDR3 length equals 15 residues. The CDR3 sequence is CASSLASERRVEQFF. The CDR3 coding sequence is TGTGCCAGCAGCTTAGCTAGCGAACGTAGGGTTGAGCAGTTCTTC.

The CDR3 is CAISSGGGTNYGYTF. DNA for the CDR3: TGTGCCATCAGTTCGGGCGGGGGAACTAACTATGGCTACACCTTC. The rearrangement uses TRBV10-3 and TRBJ1-2; TRBD1 might be the D (5 bases). CDR1 ENHRY and CDR2 SYGVKD come from the germline V gene. Trimming removed 5 bases from V and 0 bases from J, with 13 bases in between. The length of the CDR3 is 15 residues.

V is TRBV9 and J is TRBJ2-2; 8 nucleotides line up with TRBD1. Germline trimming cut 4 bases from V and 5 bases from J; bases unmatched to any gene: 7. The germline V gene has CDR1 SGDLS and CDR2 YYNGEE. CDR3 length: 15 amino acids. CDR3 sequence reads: CASSPQGAGTGELFF. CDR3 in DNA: TGTGCCAGCAGCCCCCAGGGGGCTGGGACCGGGGAGCTGTTTTTT.

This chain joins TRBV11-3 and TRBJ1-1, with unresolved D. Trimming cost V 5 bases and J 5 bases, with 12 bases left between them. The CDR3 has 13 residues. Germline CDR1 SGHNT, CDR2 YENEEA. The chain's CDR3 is CASSRTSVTEAFF. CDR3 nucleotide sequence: TGTGCCAGCAGCCGCACGTCCGTAACTGAAGCTTTCTTT.

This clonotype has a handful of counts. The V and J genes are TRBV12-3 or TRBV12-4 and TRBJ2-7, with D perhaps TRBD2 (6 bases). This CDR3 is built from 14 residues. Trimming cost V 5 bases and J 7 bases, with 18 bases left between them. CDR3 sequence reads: CASSRGLSAWEQYF. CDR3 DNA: TGTGCCAGCAGTCGGGGACTGTCGGCATGGGAGCAGTACTTC.

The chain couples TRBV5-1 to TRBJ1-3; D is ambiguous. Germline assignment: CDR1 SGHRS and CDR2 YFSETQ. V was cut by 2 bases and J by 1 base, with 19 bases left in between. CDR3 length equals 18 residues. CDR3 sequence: CASSFGVSGRPSGNTIYF. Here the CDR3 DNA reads TGCGCCAGCAGCTTTGGGGTTTCAGGCAGGCCATCTGGAAACACCATATATTTT.

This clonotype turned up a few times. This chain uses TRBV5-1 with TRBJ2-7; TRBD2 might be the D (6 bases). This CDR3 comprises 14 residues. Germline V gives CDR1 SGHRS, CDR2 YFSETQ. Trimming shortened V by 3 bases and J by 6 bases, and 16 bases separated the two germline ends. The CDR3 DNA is TGCGCCAGCAGCTCCCGGGACTTGGCCCGCGAGCAGTACTTC. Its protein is CASSSRDLAREQYF.

The DNA of the CDR3 is TGTGCCAGCAGCAGCCTAGGGATACAGACAAACACTGAAGCTTTCTTT. Translation gives CASSSLGIQTNTEAFF. The V gene is TRBV7-3, the J gene TRBJ1-1; D gene uncertain. The CDR3 is made up of 16 amino acids. Trimming left V 5 bases short and J 2 bases short, with 18 bases between. Germline CDR1 reads SGHTA; CDR2 reads FQGTGA.

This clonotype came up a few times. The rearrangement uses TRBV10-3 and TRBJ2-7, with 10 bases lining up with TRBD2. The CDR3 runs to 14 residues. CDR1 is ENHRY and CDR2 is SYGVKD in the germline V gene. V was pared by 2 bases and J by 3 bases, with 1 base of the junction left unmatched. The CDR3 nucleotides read TGTGCCATCAGTGAGACTAGCGGGGACTACGAGCAGTACTTC. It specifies CAISETSGDYEQYF.

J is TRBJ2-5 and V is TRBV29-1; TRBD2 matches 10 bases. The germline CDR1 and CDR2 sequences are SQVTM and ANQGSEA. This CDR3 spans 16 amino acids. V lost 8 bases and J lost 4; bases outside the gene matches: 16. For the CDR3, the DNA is TGCAGCTGCTACCGAGGACTAGCGGCCGCCCGAGAGACCCAGTACTTC. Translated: CSCYRGLAAARETQYF. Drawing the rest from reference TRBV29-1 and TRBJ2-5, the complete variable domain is SAVISQKPSRDICQRGTSLTIQCQVDSQVTMMFWYRQQPGQSLTLIATANQGSEATYESGFVIDKFPISRPNLTFSTLTVSNMSPEDSSIYLCSCYRGLAAARETQYFGPGTRLLVL.

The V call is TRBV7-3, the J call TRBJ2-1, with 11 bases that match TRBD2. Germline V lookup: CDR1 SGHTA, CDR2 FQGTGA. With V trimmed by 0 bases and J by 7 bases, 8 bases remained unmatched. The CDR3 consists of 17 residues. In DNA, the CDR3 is TGTGCCAGCAGCTTAACCATAGCGGGAGGGCTTTGGAATGAGCAGTTCTTC. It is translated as CASSLTIAGGLWNEQFF.

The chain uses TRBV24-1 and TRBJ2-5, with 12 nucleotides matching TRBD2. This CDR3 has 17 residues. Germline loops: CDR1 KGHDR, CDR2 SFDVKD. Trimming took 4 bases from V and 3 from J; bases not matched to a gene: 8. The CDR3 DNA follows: TGTGCCACCAGTGACCCCGGACTAGCGGGATTAAAAGAGACCCAGTACTTC. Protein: CATSDPGLAGLKETQYF.

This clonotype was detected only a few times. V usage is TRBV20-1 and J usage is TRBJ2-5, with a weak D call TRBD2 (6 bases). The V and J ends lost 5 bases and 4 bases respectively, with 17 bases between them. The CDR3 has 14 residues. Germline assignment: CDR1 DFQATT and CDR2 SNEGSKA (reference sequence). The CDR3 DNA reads TGCAGTGCTCCAAAGGTGGTGGGGGGAGAGACCCAGTACTTC. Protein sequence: CSAPKVVGGETQYF.

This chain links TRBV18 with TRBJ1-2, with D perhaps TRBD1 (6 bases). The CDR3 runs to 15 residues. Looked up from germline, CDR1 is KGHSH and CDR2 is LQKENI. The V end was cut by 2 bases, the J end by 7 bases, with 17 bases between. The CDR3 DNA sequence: TGTGCCAGCTCACCAAATGGCGCAGGGGCTGGTGGCTACACCTTC. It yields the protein CASSPNGAGAGGYTF.

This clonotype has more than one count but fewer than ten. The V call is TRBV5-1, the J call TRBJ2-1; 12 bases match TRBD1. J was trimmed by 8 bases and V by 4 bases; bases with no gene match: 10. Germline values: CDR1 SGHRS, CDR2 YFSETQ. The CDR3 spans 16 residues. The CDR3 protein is CASSSPGQGAGDEQFF. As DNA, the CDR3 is TGCGCCAGCAGCAGTCCGGGACAGGGGGCTGGGGATGAGCAGTTCTTC.

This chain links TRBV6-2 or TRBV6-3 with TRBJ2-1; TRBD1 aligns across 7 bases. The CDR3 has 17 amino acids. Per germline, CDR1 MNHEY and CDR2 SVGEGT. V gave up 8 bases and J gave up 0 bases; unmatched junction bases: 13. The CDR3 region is CASRSPPPGGSYNEQFF. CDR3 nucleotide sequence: TGTGCCAGCCGGAGCCCACCGCCAGGGGGCTCCTACAATGAGCAGTTCTTC.

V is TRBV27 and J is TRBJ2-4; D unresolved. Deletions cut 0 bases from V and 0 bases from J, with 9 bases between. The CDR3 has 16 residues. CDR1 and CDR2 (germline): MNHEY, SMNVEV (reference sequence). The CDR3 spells CASSLSVVPAKNIQYF. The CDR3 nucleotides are TGTGCCAGCAGTTTATCGGTAGTCCCAGCCAAAAACATTCAGTACTTC.

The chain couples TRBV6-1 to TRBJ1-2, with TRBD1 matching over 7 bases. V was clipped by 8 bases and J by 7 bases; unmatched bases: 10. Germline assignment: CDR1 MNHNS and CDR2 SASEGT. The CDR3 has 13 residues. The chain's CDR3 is CASPGQSVSGYTF. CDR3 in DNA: TGTGCCAGCCCGGGACAGTCAGTCTCTGGCTACACCTTC.

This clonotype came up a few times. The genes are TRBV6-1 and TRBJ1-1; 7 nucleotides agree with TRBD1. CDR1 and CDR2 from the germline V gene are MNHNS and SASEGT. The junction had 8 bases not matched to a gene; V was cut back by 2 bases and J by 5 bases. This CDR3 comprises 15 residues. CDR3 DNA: TGTGCCAGCAGTGAAAGGCAGGGGGTGGGAACTGAAGCTTTCTTT. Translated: CASSERQGVGTEAFF.

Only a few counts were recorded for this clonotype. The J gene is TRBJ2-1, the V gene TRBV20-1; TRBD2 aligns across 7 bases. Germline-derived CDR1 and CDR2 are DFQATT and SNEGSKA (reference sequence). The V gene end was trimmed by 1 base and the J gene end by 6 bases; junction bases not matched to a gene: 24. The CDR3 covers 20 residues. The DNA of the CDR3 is TGCAGTGCTAGAGTTTCGCTAGCGGCATACTCGGCAAGATTCGGCAATGAGCAGTTCTTC. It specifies CSARVSLAAYSARFGNEQFF.

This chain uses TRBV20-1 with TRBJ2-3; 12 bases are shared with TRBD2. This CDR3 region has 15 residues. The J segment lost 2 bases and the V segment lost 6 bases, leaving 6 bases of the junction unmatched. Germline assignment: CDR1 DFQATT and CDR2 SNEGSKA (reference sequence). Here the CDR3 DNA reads TGCAGTGCCCCGAGACTAGCGGGGGCCACAGATACGCAGTATTTT. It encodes CSAPRLAGATDTQYF.

CDR3 bases: TGCAGTGCGGCGGGATCCGGCACTGAAGCTTTCTTT. Its translation is CSAAGSGTEAFF. The genes are TRBV20-1 and TRBJ1-1; D gene uncertain. The V and J ends lost 6 bases and 4 bases respectively, with 12 bases between them. This CDR3 region has 12 residues. Looked up from germline, CDR1 is DFQATT and CDR2 is SNEGSKA (reference sequence).

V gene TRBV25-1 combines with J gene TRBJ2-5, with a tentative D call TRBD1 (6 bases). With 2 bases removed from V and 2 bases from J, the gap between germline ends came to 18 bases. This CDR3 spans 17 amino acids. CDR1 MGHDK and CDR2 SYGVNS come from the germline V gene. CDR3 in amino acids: CASSEQSRGLRQETQYF. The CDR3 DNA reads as TGTGCCAGCAGTGAACAGAGCAGGGGATTGAGGCAAGAGACCCAGTACTTC.

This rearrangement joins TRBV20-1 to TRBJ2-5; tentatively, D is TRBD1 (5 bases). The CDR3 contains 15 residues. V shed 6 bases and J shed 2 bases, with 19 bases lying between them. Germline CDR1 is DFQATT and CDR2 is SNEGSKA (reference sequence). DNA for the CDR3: TGCAGTGCCAACAGCCTTCGAGACAGACAAGAGACCCAGTACTTC. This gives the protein CSANSLRDRQETQYF.

This CDR3 reads CASSLGSGAGVWDTQYF. CDR3 bases: TGTGCCAGCAGCTTGGGGTCGGGAGCGGGAGTGTGGGATACGCAGTATTTT. The rearrangement links TRBV5-5 to TRBJ2-3, with 8 bases lining up with TRBD2. Per the germline V gene, CDR1 is SGHKS and CDR2 is YYEKEE (reference sequence). The CDR3 totals 17 residues. J was trimmed by 6 bases and V by 0 bases; bases with no gene match: 12.

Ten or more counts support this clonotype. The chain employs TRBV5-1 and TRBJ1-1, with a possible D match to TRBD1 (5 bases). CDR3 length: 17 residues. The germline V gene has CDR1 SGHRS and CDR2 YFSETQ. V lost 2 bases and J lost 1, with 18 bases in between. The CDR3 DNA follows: TGCGCCAGCAGCTTTAAGGGCCAGGGACGGACGAACACTGAAGCTTTCTTT. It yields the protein CASSFKGQGRTNTEAFF.

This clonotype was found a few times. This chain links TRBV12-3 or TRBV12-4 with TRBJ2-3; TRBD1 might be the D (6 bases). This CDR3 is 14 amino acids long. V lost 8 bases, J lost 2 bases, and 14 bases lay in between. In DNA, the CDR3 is TGTGCCAGCGGCTGGGGGCCCGCCACAGATACGCAGTATTTT. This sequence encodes CASGWGPATDTQYF.

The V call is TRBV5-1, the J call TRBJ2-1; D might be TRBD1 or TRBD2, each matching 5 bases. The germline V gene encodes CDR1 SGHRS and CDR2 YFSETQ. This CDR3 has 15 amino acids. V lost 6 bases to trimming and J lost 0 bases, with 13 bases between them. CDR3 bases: TGCGCCAGCAACCTGGGACCGAGCTCCTACAATGAGCAGTTCTTC. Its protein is CASNLGPSSYNEQFF.

As DNA, the CDR3 is TGTGCCAGCAGCCAGGGGGGAGACTACGAGCAGTACTTC. Translating gives CASSQGGDYEQYF. The chain has TRBV7-3 and TRBJ2-7; D might be TRBD1 (7 bases). This CDR3 is built from 13 residues. The V and J ends lost 5 bases and 3 bases respectively, with 11 bases between them. The germline gives CDR1 SGHTA, CDR2 FQGTGA.

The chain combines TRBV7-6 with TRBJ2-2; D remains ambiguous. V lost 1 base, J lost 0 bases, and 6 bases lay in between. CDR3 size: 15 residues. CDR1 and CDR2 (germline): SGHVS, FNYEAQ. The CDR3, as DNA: TGTGCCAGCAGCTTAGACTCCCCGAACACCGGGGAGCTGTTTTTT. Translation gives CASSLDSPNTGELFF.